This T cell receptor beta chain is from a study of Ad26.COV2.S vaccination and SARS-CoV-2 variants. The study, taken as a whole, reports: Total T cell responses were possibly underestimated by TCR breadth and depth analyses. It was reported that spike-specific CD8+ and CD4+ T cell responses were substantially broad after vaccination. Non-spike TCR breadth did not differ much between vaccine and placebo recipients. Greater spike-specific TCR breadth was seen in vaccine recipients than in placebo recipients.

With regard to this clone: The antigen remains unidentified.

The germline V gene has CDR1 LNHDA and CDR2 SQIVND (reference sequence). Germline trimming cut 3 bases from V and 8 bases from J; bases unmatched to any gene: 10. The CDR3 length is 16 residues. Produced via immunoSEQ multiplex PCR; TCRdb's table is partial and in-frame only. The sample consists of over 85,000 clones, 80% of them appearing once. This TCR came from a human donor who had recovered from COVID-19. The rearrangement links TRBV19 to TRBJ2-1; 10 bases align to TRBD2. Source: peripheral blood, taken after recovery from COVID-19. The CDR3 sequence is CASSMLASGGRDEQFF. The CDR3 region has the DNA TGTGCCAGTAGTATGTTGGCTAGCGGGGGCCGGGATGAGCAGTTCTTC.